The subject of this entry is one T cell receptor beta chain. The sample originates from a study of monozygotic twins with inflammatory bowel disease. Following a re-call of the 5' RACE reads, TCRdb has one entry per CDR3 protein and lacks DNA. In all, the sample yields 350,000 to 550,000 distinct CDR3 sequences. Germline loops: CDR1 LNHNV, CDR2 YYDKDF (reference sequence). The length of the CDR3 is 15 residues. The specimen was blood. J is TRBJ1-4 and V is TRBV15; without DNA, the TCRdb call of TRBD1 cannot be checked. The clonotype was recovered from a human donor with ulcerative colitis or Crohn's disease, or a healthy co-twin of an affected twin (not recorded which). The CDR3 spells CATSLRTGVNEKLFF.